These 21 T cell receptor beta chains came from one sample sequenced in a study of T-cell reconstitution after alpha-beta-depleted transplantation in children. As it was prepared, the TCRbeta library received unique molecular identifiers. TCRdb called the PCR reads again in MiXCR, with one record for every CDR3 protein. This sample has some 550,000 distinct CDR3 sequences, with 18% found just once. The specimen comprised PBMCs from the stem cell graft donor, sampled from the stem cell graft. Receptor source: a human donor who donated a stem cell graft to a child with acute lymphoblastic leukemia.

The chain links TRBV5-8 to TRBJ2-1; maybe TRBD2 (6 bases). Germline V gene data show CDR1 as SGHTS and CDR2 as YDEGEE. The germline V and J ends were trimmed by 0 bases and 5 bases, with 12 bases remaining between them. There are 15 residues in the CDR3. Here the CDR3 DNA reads TGTGCCAGCAGCTTGGGCGGGGTTAGGCACAATGAGCAGTTCTTC. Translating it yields CASSLGGVRHNEQFF.

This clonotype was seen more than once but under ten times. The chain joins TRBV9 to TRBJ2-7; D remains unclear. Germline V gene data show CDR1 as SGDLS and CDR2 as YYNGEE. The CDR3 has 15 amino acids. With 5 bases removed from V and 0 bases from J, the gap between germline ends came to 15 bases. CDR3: CASSPLGLNSYEQYF. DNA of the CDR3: TGTGCCAGCAGTCCCCTAGGTTTAAACTCCTACGAGCAGTACTTC.

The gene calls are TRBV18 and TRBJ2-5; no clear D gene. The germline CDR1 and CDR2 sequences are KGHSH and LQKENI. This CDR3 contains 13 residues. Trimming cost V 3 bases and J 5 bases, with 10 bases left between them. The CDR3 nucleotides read TGTGCCAGCTCACCTGGGGATGGGGAGACCCAGTACTTC. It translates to CASSPGDGETQYF.

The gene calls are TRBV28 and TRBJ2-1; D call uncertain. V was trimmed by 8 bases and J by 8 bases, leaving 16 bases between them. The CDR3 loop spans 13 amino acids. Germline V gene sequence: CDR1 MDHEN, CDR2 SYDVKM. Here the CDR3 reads CASPGSRFDEQFF. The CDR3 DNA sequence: TGTGCCAGCCCCGGTTCTCGTTTTGATGAGCAGTTCTTC.

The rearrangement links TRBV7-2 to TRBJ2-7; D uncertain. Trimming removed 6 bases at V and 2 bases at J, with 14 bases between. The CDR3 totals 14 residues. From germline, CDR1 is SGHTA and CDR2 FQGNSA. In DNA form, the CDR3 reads TGTGCCAGCAGGCCCGGTAGGGCGCCCTACGAGCAGTACTTC. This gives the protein CASRPGRAPYEQYF.

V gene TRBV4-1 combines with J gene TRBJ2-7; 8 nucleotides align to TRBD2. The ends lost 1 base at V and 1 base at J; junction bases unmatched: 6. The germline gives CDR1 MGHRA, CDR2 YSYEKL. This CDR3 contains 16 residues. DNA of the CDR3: TGCGCCAGCAGCCAAGGGCTAACGGGAGGGTCCTACGAGCAGTACTTC. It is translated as CASSQGLTGGSYEQYF.

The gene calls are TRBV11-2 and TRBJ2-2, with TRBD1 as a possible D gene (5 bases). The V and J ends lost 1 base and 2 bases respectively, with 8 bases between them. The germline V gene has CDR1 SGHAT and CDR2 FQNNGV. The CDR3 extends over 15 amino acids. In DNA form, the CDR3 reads TGTGCCAGCAGCTTAGGGACACAAAACACCGGGGAGCTGTTTTTT. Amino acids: CASSLGTQNTGELFF.

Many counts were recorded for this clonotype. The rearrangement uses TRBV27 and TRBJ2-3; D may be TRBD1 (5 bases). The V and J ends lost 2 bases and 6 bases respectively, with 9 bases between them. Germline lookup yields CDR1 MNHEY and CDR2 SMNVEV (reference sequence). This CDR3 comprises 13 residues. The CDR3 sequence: CASSLQGFDTQYF. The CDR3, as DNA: TGTGCCAGCAGTTTACAGGGTTTCGATACGCAGTATTTT.

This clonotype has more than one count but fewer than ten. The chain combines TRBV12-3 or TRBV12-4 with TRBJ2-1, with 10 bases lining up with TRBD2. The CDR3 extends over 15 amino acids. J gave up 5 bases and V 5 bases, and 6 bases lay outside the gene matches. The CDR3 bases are TGTGCCAGCAGTCGTAGCGGGAGGACCCACAATGAGCAGTTCTTC. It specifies CASSRSGRTHNEQFF.

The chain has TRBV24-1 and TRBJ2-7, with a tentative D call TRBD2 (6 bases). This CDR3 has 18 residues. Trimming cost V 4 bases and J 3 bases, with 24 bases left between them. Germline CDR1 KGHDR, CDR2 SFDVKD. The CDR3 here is CATSDPGTFPLGVYEQYF. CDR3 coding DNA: TGTGCCACCAGTGACCCCGGGACTTTCCCGCTAGGTGTCTACGAGCAGTACTTC.

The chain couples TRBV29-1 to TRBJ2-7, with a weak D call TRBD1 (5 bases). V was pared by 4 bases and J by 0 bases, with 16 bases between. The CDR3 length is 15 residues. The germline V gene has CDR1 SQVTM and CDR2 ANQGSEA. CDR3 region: CSVARQSTSSYEQYF. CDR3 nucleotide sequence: TGCAGCGTTGCACGACAGAGTACAAGCTCCTACGAGCAGTACTTC.

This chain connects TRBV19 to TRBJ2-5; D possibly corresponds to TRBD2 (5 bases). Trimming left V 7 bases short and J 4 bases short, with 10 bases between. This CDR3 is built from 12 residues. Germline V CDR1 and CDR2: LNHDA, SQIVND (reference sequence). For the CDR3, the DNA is TGTGCCAGTACATCCGAGGGAGAGACCCAGTACTTC. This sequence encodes CASTSEGETQYF.

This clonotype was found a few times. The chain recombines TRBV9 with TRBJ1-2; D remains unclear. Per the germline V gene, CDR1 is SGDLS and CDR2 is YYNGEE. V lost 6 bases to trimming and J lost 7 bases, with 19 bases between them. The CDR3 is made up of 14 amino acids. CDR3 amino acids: CASNPGRAAGGYTF. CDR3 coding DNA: TGTGCCAGCAACCCCGGGAGGGCCGCGGGTGGCTACACCTTC.

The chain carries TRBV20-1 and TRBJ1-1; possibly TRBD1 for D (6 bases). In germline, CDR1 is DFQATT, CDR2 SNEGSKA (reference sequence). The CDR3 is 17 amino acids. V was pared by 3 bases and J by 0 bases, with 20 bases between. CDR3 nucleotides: TGCAGTGCTAGGCGACAGGTGCGATTTAGTTTGAACACTGAAGCTTTCTTT. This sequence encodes CSARRQVRFSLNTEAFF.

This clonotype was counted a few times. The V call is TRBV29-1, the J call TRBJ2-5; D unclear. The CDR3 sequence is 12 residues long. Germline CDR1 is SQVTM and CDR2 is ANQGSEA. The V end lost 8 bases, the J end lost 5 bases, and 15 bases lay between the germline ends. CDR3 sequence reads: CSHSLGYETQYF. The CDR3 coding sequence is TGCAGCCACTCTCTTGGGTACGAGACCCAGTACTTC.

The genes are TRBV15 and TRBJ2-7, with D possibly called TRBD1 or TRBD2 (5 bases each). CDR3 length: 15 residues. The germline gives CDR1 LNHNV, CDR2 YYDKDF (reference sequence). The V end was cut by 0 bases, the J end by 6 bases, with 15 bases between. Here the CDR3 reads CATSRDSGTASEQYF. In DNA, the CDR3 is TGTGCCACCAGCAGAGATTCGGGGACGGCCTCCGAGCAGTACTTC.

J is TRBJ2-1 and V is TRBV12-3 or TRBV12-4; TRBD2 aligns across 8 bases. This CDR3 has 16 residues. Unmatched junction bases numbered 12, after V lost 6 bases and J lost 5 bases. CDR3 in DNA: TGTGCCAGCAGCCATCCACTAGCGGCCGAAGACAATGAGCAGTTCTTC. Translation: CASSHPLAAEDNEQFF.

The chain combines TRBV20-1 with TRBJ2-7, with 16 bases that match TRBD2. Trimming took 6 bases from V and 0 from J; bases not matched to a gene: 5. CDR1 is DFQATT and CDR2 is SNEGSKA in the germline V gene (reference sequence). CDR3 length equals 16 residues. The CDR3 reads CSAGLAGGTSSYEQYF. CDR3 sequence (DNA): TGCAGTGCGGGACTAGCGGGAGGGACGAGCTCCTACGAGCAGTACTTC.

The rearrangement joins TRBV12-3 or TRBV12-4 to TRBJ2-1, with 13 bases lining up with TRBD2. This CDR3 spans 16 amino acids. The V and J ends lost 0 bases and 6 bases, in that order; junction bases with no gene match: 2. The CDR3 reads CASSLAGLAGINEQFF. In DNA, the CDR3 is TGTGCCAGCAGTTTAGCGGGACTAGCGGGAATCAATGAGCAGTTCTTC.

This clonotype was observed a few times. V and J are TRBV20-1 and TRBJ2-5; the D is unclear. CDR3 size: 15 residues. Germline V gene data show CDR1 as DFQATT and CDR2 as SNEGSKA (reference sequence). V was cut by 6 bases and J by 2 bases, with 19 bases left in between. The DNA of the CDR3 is TGCAGTGCGACTTCCTCCCCTGGCAGTCAAGAGACCCAGTACTTC. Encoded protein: CSATSSPGSQETQYF.

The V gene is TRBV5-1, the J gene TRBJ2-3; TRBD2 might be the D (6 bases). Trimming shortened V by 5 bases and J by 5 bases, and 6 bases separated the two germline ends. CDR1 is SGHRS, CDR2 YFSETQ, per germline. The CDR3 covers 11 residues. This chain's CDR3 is CASREGDTQYF. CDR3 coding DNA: TGCGCCAGCAGGGAGGGAGATACGCAGTATTTT. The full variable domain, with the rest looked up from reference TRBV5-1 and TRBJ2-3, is KAGVTQTPRYLIKTRGQQVTLSCSPISGHRSVSWYQQTPGQGLQFLFEYFSETQRNKGNFPGRFSGRQFSNSRSEMNVSTLELGDSALYLCASREGDTQYFGPGTRLTVL.